Below are 2 T cell receptor beta chains sequenced from a single sample in a study of blood T cells in healthy people across ages. The authors ran a second PCR of 7 to 11 cycles using a sample-barcoded 5' primer and a J-beta primer mix. MiXCR, applied by TCRdb to the 5' RACE reads, yields one record per CDR3 protein. The sample carries some 750,000 distinct CDR3 sequences, 20% to 25% recorded once. Material for sequencing was blood. All receptors come from a man aged 65 to 79 in good health.

J is TRBJ2-3 and V is TRBV20-1; 8 nucleotides agree with TRBD2. J gave up 0 bases and V 5 bases, and 7 bases lay outside the gene matches. This CDR3 is 15 amino acids long. CDR1 and CDR2 from the germline V gene are DFQATT and SNEGSKA (reference sequence). The chain's CDR3 is CSARLASSSTDTQYF. As DNA, the CDR3 is TGCAGTGCTCGACTAGCGTCATCTAGCACAGATACGCAGTATTTT.

This clonotype was seen many times. The V call is TRBV7-2, the J call TRBJ2-1; 9 bases line up with TRBD2. The CDR3 length is 16 residues. Trimming cost V 1 base and J 5 bases; bases outside gene matches: 6. Germline V lookup: CDR1 SGHTA, CDR2 FQGNSA. The CDR3: CASSLGMAGGDNEQFF. Written as DNA, the CDR3 is TGTGCCAGCAGCTTAGGGATGGCGGGAGGGGACAATGAGCAGTTCTTC. The full variable domain, with the rest looked up from reference TRBV7-2 and TRBJ2-1, is GAGVSQSPSNKVTEKGKDVELRCDPISGHTALYWYRQSLGQGLEFLIYFQGNSAPDKSGLPSDRFSAERTGGSVSTLTIQRTQQEDSAVYLCASSLGMAGGDNEQFFGPGTRLTVL.